This T cell receptor (beta chain) comes out of a study of blood T cell repertoires in COVID-19. Study as a whole: Samples representing acute and convalescent COVID-19 were sourced from the United States, Italy and Spain. The analysed material was cDNA or gDNA that came from T cells, B-cell-depleted T cells, or PBMCs.

Authors' data handling: Reference gene primers were amplified, and this amplification served to estimate nucleated cell counts. Sequenced by immunoSEQ multiplex PCR; TCRdb stores in-frame clones only, minus some. V and J calls and clone size are copied from that table; D and trimming were computed from the DNA. The data hold 15,000 to 20,000 clones, with 80% to 85% observed a single time. The CDR3 runs 13 residues. CDR1 is MNHEY, CDR2 SVGAGI, per germline. The germline V and J ends were trimmed by 8 bases and 3 bases, with 13 bases remaining between them. The chain couples TRBV6-5 to TRBJ1-1, with D uncertain. The receptor's source is a man in his fifties or sixties with acute or convalescent COVID-19. What was sequenced was peripheral blood. The CDR3 coding sequence is TGTGCCAGCCTAAACGAGGCGTACACTGAAGCTTTCTTT. It is translated as CASLNEAYTEAFF.